This T cell receptor beta chain is from a study of PD-L1 blockade in urothelial cancer. At the level of the study: Dosed intravenously at 1,200 mg every 3 weeks, atezolizumab was initiated by patients at some point between 2013 and 2014. Patients with male sex and bladder-origin urothelial cancer accounted for about nine tenths of the roughly 29 enrolled.

Germline loops: CDR1 SGHDN, CDR2 FVKESK. This CDR3 comprises 13 residues. Time point specified: pretreatment peripheral blood. Pretreatment and on-treatment samples were taken, numbering 1 to 8 per patient. Comment on this clone: An end of the junction does not agree with germline; a read error may underlie this.

Using immunoSEQ multiplex PCR, the repertoire was profiled, and TCRdb retains in-frame clones only, with some absent. The table includes 70,000 to 80,000 clones, around 81% detected once. The material sequenced was PBMCs, taken around atezolizumab (anti-PD-L1) treatment. The TCR was taken from a man aged 40-49 years with urothelial cancer. V and J are TRBV14 and TRBJ1-2; D uncertain. The CDR3 protein is CASSQYRRFAVAF. The CDR3 DNA sequence: TGTGCCAGCAGCCAGTACAGACGATTCGCCGTAGCCTTC.